The 5 T cell receptor beta chains below were found in one sample sequenced in a study of cytomegalovirus exposure and HLA in healthy donors. The PCR had 60 Vbeta and 13 Jbeta primers. Generated by immunoSEQ multiplex PCR, the TCRdb table keeps only in-frame clones and is missing some. The listing contains 38,000 or so clones. What was sequenced was PBMCs. These receptors came from a man aged 30-40 years in good health and CMV-seronegative.

The chain uses TRBV5-1 and TRBJ2-7, with 8 bases that match TRBD2. V gave up 1 base and J gave up 7 bases; unmatched junction bases: 7. Germline V lookup: CDR1 SGHRS, CDR2 YFSETQ. The CDR3 has 14 amino acids. The CDR3 region has the DNA TGCGCCAGCAGCTTGACGGGGGGGGCGAGGGAGCAGTACTTC. This encodes CASSLTGGAREQYF.

The CDR3 nucleotides read TGTGCCAGCAGACGACAGGGGAGGGACTTTCGCGCTTTCTTT. It encodes CASRRQGRDFRAFF. The V call is TRBV28, the J call TRBJ1-1; 8 positions match TRBD1. Germline V CDR1 and CDR2: MDHEN, SYDVKM. The CDR3 spans 14 residues. Trimming cost V 6 bases and J 11 bases; bases outside gene matches: 14.

The gene calls are TRBV4-2 and TRBJ2-1; perhaps TRBD1 as D (6 bases). CDR1 and CDR2 from the germline V gene are LGHNA and YNFKEQ. This CDR3 region has 12 residues. Deletions cut 6 bases from V and 12 bases from J, with 15 bases between. The chain's CDR3 is CASSLTGARQFF. As DNA, the CDR3 is TGTGCCAGCAGTCTGACAGGCGCTAGGCAGTTCTTC.

This chain joins TRBV11-2 and TRBJ1-3; D gene ambiguous. Looked up from germline, CDR1 is SGHAT and CDR2 is FQNNGV. Trimming pared 2 bases from V and 0 bases from J, leaving 5 bases between. The CDR3 is 14 residues long. The CDR3 nucleotides are TGTGCCAGCAGCTTAATGAGCTCTGGAAACACCATATATTTT. Translation gives CASSLMSSGNTIYF.

The V call is TRBV7-2, the J call TRBJ2-5; 14 bases fit TRBD2. Germline assignment: CDR1 SGHTA and CDR2 FQGNSA. CDR3 size: 17 residues. With 2 bases clipped from V and 4 bases from J, the junction kept 6 bases outside the gene matches. CDR3 loop: CASSLPGLAGGRETQYF. The CDR3 DNA reads TGTGCCAGCAGCTTACCCGGACTAGCGGGGGGCCGAGAGACCCAGTACTTC.